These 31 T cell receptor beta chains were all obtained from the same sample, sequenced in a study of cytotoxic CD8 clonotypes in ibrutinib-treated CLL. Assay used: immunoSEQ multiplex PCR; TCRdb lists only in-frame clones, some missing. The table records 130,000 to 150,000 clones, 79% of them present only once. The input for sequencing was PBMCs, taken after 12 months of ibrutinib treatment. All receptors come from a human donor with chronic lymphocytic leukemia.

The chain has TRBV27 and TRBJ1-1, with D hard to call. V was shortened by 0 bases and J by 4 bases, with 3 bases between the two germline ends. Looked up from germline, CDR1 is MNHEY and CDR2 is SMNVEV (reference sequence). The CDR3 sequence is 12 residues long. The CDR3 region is CASSLSRTEAFF. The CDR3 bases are TGTGCCAGCAGTTTATCGCGCACTGAAGCTTTCTTT.

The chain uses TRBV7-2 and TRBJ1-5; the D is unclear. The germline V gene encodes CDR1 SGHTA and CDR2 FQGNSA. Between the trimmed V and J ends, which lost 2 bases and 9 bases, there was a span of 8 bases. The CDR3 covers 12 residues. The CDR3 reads CASSLHGRPQHF. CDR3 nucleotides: TGTGCCAGCAGCTTACATGGGCGGCCCCAGCATTTT.

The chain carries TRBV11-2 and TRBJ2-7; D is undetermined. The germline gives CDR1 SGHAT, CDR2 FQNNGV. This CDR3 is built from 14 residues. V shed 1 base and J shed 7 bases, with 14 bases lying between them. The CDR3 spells CASSLGSAPREQYF. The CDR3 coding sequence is TGTGCCAGCAGCTTAGGCTCAGCCCCAAGGGAGCAGTACTTC.

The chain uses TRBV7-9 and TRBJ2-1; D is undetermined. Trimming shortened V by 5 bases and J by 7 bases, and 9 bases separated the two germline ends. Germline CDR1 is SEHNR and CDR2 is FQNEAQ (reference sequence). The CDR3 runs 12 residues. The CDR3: CASSPTPNEQFF. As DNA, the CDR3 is TGTGCCAGCAGCCCGACCCCGAATGAGCAGTTCTTC. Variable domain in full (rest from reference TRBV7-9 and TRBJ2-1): DTGVSQNPRHKITKRGQNVTFRCDPISEHNRLYWYRQTLGQGPEFLTYFQNEAQLEKSRLLSDRFSAERPKGSFSTLEIQRTEQGDSAMYLCASSPTPNEQFFGPGTRLTVL.

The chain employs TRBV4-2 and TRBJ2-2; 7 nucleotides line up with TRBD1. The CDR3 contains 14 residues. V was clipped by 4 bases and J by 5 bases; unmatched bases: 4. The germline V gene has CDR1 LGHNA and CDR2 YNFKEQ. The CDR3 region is CASSPPTGTGELFF. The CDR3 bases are TGTGCCAGCAGCCCGCCGACAGGGACCGGGGAGCTGTTTTTT.

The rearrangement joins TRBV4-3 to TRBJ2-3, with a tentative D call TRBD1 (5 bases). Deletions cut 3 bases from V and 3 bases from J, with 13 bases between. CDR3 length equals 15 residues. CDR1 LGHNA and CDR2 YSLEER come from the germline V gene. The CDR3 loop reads CASSQGQGVTDTQYF. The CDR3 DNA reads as TGCGCCAGCAGCCAGGGGCAGGGTGTGACAGATACGCAGTATTTT.

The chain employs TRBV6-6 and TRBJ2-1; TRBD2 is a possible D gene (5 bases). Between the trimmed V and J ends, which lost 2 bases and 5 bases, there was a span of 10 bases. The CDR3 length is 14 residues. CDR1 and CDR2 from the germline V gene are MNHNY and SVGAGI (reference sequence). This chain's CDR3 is CASSYLGLNNEQFF. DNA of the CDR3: TGTGCCAGCAGTTACCTTGGACTGAACAATGAGCAGTTCTTC.

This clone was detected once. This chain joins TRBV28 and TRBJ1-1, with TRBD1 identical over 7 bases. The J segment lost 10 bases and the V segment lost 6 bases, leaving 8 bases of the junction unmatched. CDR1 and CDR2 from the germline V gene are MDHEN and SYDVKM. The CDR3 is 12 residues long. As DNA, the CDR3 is TGTGCCAGCAGCTACAGGGGAGTGGGAGCTTTCTTT. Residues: CASSYRGVGAFF.

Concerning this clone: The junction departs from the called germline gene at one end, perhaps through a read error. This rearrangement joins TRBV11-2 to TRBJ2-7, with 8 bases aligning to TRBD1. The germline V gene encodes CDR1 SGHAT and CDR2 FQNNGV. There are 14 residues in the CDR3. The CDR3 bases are TGCGCCAGCAGCCAGGCAGGGGGCGTCTACGAGCAGTACTTC. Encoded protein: CASSQAGGVYEQYF.

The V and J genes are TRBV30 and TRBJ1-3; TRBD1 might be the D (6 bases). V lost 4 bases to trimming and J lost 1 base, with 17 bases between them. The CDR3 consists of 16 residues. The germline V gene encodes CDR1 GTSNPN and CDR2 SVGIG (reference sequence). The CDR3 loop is CAWKGDGGGSGNTIYF. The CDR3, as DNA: TGTGCCTGGAAGGGGGATGGTGGGGGTTCTGGAAACACCATATATTTT. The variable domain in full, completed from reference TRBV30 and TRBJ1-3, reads SQTIHQWPATLVQPVGSPLSLECTVEGTSNPNLYWYRQAAGRGLQLLFYSVGIGQISSEVPQNLSASRPQDRQFILSSKKLLLSDSGFYLCAWKGDGGGSGNTIYFGEGSWLTVV.

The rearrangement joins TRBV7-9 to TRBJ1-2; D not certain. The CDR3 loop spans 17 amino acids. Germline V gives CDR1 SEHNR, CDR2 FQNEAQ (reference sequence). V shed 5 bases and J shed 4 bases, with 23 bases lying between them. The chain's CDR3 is CASSLLDRWRSFYGYTF. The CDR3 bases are TGTGCCAGCAGCCTCTTGGACCGGTGGCGGTCCTTCTATGGCTACACCTTC.

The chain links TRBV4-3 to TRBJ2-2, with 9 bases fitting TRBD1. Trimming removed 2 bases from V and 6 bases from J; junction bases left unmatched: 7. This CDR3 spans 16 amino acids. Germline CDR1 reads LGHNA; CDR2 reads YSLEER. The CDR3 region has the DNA TGCGCCAGCAGCCAACCACCGGGACAGGGCGCCGGGGAGCTGTTTTTT. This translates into CASSQPPGQGAGELFF.

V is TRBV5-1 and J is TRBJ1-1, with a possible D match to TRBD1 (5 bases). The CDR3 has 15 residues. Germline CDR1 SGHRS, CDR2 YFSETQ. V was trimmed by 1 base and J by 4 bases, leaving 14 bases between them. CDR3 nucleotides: TGCGCCAGCAGCTTGTTCCCCCAAGGGGCCACTGAAGCTTTCTTT. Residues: CASSLFPQGATEAFF.

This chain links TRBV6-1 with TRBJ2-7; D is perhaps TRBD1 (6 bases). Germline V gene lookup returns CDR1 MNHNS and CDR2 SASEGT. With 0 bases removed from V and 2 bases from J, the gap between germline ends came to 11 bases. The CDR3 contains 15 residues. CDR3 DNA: TGTGCCAGCAGTGAAGCGGGGACACACCCCTACGAGCAGTACTTC. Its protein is CASSEAGTHPYEQYF.

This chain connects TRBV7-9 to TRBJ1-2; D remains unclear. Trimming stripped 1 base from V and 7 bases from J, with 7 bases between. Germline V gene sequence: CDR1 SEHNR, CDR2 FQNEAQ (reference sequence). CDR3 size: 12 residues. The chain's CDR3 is CASSLEGSGYTF. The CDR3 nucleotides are TGTGCCAGCAGCTTAGAGGGCAGTGGCTACACCTTC.

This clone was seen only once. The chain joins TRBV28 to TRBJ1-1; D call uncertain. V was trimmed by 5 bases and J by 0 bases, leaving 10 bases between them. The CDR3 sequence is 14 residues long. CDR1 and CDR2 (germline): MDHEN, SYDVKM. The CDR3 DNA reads TGTGCCAGCAGTCCCCCATTTCTGAACACTGAAGCTTTCTTT. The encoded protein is CASSPPFLNTEAFF.

The CDR3 loop reads CAISAHTYEQYF. DNA for the CDR3: TGTGCCATCAGTGCCCATACATACGAGCAGTACTTC. This rearrangement joins TRBV10-3 to TRBJ2-7; D uncertain. Looked up from germline, CDR1 is ENHRY and CDR2 is SYGVKD. CDR3 length: 12 residues. Trimming shortened V by 4 bases and J by 4 bases, and 8 bases separated the two germline ends.

The CDR3 here is CASTPSRQGREKLFF. The CDR3, as DNA: TGTGCCAGTACCCCTTCGAGACAGGGGCGAGAAAAACTGTTTTTT. The chain uses TRBV19 and TRBJ1-4, with TRBD1 identical over 8 bases. The J segment lost 8 bases and the V segment lost 7 bases, leaving 12 bases of the junction unmatched. The CDR3 covers 15 residues. CDR1 LNHDA and CDR2 SQIVND come from the germline V gene (reference sequence).

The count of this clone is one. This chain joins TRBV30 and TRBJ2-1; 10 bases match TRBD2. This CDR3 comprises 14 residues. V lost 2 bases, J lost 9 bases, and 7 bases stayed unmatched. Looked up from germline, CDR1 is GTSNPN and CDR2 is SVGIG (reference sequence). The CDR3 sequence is CAWSPKTSGREQFF. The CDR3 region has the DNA TGTGCCTGGAGTCCAAAGACTAGCGGGCGTGAGCAGTTCTTC. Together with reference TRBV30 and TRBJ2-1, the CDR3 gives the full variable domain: SQTIHQWPATLVQPVGSPLSLECTVEGTSNPNLYWYRQAAGRGLQLLFYSVGIGQISSEVPQNLSASRPQDRQFILSSKKLLLSDSGFYLCAWSPKTSGREQFFGPGTRLTVL.

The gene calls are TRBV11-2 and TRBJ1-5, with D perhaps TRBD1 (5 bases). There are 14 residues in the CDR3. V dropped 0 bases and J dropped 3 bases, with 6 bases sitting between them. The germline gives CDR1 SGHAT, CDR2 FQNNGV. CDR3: CASSLEGVNQPQHF. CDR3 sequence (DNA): TGTGCCAGCAGCTTAGAGGGGGTCAATCAGCCCCAGCATTTT. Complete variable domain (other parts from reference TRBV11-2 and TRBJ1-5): EAGVAQSPRYKIIEKRQSVAFWCNPISGHATLYWYQQILGQGPKLLIQFQNNGVVDDSQLPKDRFSAERLKGVDSTLKIQPAKLEDSAVYLCASSLEGVNQPQHFGDGTRLSIL.

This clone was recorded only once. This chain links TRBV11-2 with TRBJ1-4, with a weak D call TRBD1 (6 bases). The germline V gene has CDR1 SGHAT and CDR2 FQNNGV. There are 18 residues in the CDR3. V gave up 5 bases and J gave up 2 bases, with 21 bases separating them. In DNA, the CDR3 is TGTGCCAGCAGCCCCCGGGCAGGGGTATATACCACTAATGAAAAACTGTTTTTT. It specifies CASSPRAGVYTTNEKLFF.

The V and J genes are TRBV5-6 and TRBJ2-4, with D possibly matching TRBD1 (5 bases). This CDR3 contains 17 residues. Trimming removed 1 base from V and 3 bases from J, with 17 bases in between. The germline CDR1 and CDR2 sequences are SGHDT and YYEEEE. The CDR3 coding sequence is TGTGCCAGCAGCTTGAGGCAAGGGGCCCCTGGCAAAAACATTCAGTACTTC. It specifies CASSLRQGAPGKNIQYF.

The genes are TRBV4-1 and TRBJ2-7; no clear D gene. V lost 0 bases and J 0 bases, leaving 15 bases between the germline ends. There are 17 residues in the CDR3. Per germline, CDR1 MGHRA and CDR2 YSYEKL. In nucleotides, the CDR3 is TGCGCCAGCAGCCAAGATGTAAGTGTGGGCTTCTCCTACGAGCAGTACTTC. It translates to CASSQDVSVGFSYEQYF.

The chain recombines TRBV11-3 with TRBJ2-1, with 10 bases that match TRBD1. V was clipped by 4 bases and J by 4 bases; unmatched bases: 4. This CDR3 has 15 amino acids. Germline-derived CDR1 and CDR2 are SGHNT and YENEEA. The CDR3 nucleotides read TGTGCCAGCAGCTGGGGACAGGGGTTTTACAATGAGCAGTTCTTC. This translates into CASSWGQGFYNEQFF.

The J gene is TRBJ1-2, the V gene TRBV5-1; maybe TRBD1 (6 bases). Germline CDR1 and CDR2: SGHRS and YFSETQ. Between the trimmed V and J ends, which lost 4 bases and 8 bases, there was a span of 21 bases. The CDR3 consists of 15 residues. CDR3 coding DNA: TGCGCCAGCAGCGAGATTATCACAGGGAGAAGAGGCTACACCTTC. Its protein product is CASSEIITGRRGYTF. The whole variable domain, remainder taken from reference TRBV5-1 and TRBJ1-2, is KAGVTQTPRYLIKTRGQQVTLSCSPISGHRSVSWYQQTPGQGLQFLFEYFSETQRNKGNFPGRFSGRQFSNSRSEMNVSTLELGDSALYLCASSEIITGRRGYTFGSGTRLTVV.

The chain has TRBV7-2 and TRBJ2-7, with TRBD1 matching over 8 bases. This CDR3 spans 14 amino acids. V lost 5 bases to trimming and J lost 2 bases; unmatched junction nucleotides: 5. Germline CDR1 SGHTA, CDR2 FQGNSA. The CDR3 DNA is TGTGCCAGCAGCAGGGGGACAGGTCCCTACGAGCAGTACTTC. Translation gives CASSRGTGPYEQYF.

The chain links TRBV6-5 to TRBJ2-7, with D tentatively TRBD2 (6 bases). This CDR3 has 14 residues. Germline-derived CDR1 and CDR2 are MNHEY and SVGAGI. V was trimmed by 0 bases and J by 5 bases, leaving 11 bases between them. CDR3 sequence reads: CASSYSGGINEQYF. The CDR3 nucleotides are TGTGCCAGCAGTTACTCTGGCGGGATCAACGAGCAGTACTTC.

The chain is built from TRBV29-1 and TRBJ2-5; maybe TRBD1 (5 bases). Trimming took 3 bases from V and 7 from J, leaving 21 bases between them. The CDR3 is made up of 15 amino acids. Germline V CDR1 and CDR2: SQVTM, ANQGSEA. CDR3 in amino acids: CSVDLGQGSFGTQYF. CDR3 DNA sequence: TGCAGCGTTGATTTGGGTCAGGGAAGTTTTGGGACCCAGTACTTC.

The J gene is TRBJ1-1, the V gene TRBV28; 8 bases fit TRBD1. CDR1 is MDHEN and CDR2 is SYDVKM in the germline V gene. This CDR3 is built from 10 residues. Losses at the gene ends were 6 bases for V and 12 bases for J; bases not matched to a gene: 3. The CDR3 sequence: CASRRTGTFF. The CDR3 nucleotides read TGTGCCAGCAGGCGGACAGGGACTTTCTTT.

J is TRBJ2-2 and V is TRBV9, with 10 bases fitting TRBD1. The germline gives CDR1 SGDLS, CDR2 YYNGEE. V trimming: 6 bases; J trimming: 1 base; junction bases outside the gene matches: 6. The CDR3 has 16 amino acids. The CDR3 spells CASTRQGARNTGELFF. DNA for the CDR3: TGTGCCAGCACCCGACAGGGGGCCAGGAACACCGGGGAGCTGTTTTTT.

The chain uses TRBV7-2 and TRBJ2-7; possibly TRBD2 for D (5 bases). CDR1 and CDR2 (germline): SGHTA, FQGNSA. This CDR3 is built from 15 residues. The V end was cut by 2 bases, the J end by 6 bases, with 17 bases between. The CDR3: CASSLNSAGLGEQYF. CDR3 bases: TGTGCCAGCAGCTTAAATAGCGCCGGCCTTGGCGAGCAGTACTTC.